These T cell receptor beta chains were read from a single sample in a study of control samples from healthy donors and cancer patients. Here immunoSEQ multiplex PCR was the method, and the copy in TCRdb shows in-frame clones only, minus some. The sample shows 40,000 to 60,000 clones, approximately 86% of them seen only once. Sample: PBMCs. The source is a man in his sixties with head and neck cancer. Both conserved end residues are trimmed from each CDR3.

cdr3_length	v_call	cdr3_aa
14	TRBV28	ASRPVDRGWNSPLH
14	TRBV30	AWSVGLSWVNQPQH
11	TRBV7-6	ASSSDRGHEQF
11	TRBV29-1	SAHGGAGTEAF
11	TRBV7-2	ASSLQVNTEAF
12	TRBV28	ASSLPDRGVEAF
13	TRBV9	ASSVGVGIDYGYT
15	TRBV18	ASSPRQGAAGANVLT
12	TRBV5-1	ASSFLAGVNEQF
10	TRBV3-1/TRBV3-2	ASSWGGGEQF
11	TRBV6-6	ASSGAGTDTQY
13	TRBV7-6	ASSLDGDSTDTQY
14	TRBV7-2	ASSVRQNSGANVLT
13	TRBV7-9	ASSSPDRETDTQY
13	TRBV5-6	ASSSLGQGAHEQF
9	TRBV20-1	SANRVETQY
11	TRBV19	ASSSGDYNEQF
12	TRBV2	ASRADRDHYEQY
12	TRBV15	ATSTRRALGGYT
11	TRBV7-9	ASSLTSWETQY
12	TRBV2	ASQTGGSRNEQF
13	TRBV5-6	ASSSIQGSTNGYT